These 21 T cell receptor beta chains were all obtained from the same sample, sequenced in a study of OX40 agonist ivuxolimab in advanced cancers. Library preparation employed the immunoSEQ multiplex PCR assay. Drawn from immuneACCESS, this table holds only the in-frame rearrangements with V and J called that TCRdb kept. Clones are partly lost; checked studies trace under half to an unresolved V gene and leave the rest unexplained. The sample includes 60,000 to 85,000 clones, with 87% observed a single time. Clones ranked in the top ten supply around 0.56% of the sample. Specimen: CD4+ or CD8+ T cells sorted from blood, collected in a trial of the OX40 agonist ivuxolimab. The receptor source for this set is an adult with an advanced solid tumor such as melanoma, head and neck, liver or kidney cancer.

This clone was observed a single time. The gene calls are TRBV28 and TRBJ1-2, with 8 bases that match TRBD1. The CDR3 runs to 13 residues. Germline assignment: CDR1 MDHEN and CDR2 SYDVKM. V was clipped by 3 bases and J by 5 bases; unmatched bases: 2. CDR3 DNA: TGTGCCAGCAGTTTGGACAGGGTTTATGGCTACACCTTC. Translated: CASSLDRVYGYTF.

The J gene is TRBJ1-6, the V gene TRBV6-5; tentatively, D is TRBD1 (6 bases). Germline loops: CDR1 MNHEY, CDR2 SVGAGI. The ends were cut back, 2 bases at V and 7 bases at J, with 12 bases in the middle. This CDR3 is 15 amino acids long. The CDR3 here is CASSYARGGNSPLHF. In DNA form, the CDR3 reads TGTGCCAGCAGTTACGCCAGGGGAGGCAATTCACCCCTCCACTTT.

The V call is TRBV29-1, the J call TRBJ1-1; TRBD1 agrees at 9 bases. Germline CDR1 is SQVTM and CDR2 is ANQGSEA. This CDR3 has 13 amino acids. The J segment lost 2 bases and the V segment lost 6 bases, leaving 4 bases of the junction unmatched. The CDR3 region is CSVATGGNTEAFF. The DNA of the CDR3 is TGCAGCGTCGCAACAGGGGGCAACACTGAAGCTTTCTTT.

J is TRBJ1-1 and V is TRBV30; 8 bases line up with TRBD1. This CDR3 is built from 14 residues. V lost 2 bases and J lost 3; bases outside the gene matches: 5. CDR1 and CDR2 (germline): GTSNPN, SVGIG (reference sequence). The CDR3 DNA sequence: TGTGCCTGGAGTAACAGGGGGTGGGACACTGAAGCTTTCTTT. This gives the protein CAWSNRGWDTEAFF.

The chain recombines TRBV6-5 with TRBJ1-6, with D possibly being TRBD1 (5 bases). V was trimmed by 5 bases and J by 10 bases, leaving 18 bases between them. The CDR3 length is 15 residues. Germline CDR1 reads MNHEY; CDR2 reads SVGAGI. CDR3 protein: CASSIQVGVSSPLHF. The CDR3 nucleotides are TGTGCCAGCAGTATCCAGGTGGGGGTCTCGTCACCCCTCCACTTT.

The chain combines TRBV6-1 with TRBJ2-1, with TRBD2 matching over 9 bases. Germline-derived CDR1 and CDR2 are MNHNS and SASEGT. This CDR3 spans 16 amino acids. V lost 2 bases and J lost 4; bases outside the gene matches: 6. The DNA of the CDR3 is TGTGCCAGCAGTGAAAGAACTAGCGGGTTTTACAATGAGCAGTTCTTC. Translation: CASSERTSGFYNEQFF.

The V call is TRBV7-2, the J call TRBJ2-3; no definite D call. Germline V gene sequence: CDR1 SGHTA, CDR2 FQGNSA. The CDR3 is 12 amino acids. Trimming pared 5 bases from V and 5 bases from J, leaving 8 bases between. The CDR3 loop is CASSLSIDTQYF. CDR3 DNA sequence: TGTGCCAGCAGCCTATCAATAGATACGCAGTATTTT.

This chain joins TRBV27 and TRBJ2-5; 8 bases align to TRBD1. The CDR3 is 16 amino acids. Trimming took 5 bases from V and 2 from J; bases not matched to a gene: 10. CDR1 is MNHEY and CDR2 is SMNVEV in the germline V gene (reference sequence). The CDR3 region is CASSRFGQGGQETQYF. Written as DNA, the CDR3 is TGTGCCAGCAGTCGATTTGGACAGGGCGGGCAAGAGACCCAGTACTTC.

The chain combines TRBV11-2 with TRBJ2-3, with D tentatively TRBD2 (6 bases). The CDR3 consists of 14 residues. CDR1 SGHAT and CDR2 FQNNGV come from the germline V gene. V lost 3 bases, J lost 6 bases, and 13 bases lay in between. The CDR3 sequence is CASSFTGGRDTQYF. The CDR3 coding sequence is TGTGCCAGCAGCTTCACTGGGGGGAGGGATACGCAGTATTTT.

This clone was found once. V gene TRBV5-1 combines with J gene TRBJ1-2; D gene unclear. The V gene lost 3 bases and the J gene lost 8 bases, with 17 bases spanning the gap. Germline V lookup: CDR1 SGHRS, CDR2 YFSETQ. CDR3 size: 14 residues. CDR3 coding DNA: TGCGCCAGCAGCTCAACCCCCGGGTCGAGAGGCTACACCTTC. Its protein product is CASSSTPGSRGYTF.

The chain combines TRBV2 with TRBJ1-4; TRBD1 matches at 8 bases. With 0 bases clipped from V and 2 bases from J, the junction kept 8 bases outside the gene matches. The CDR3 is 18 amino acids. Germline V CDR1 and CDR2: SNHLY, FYNNEI. CDR3 loop: CASSEAGGTGRTNEKLFF. In DNA form, the CDR3 reads TGTGCCAGCAGTGAAGCCGGAGGGACAGGCCGGACTAATGAAAAACTGTTTTTT.

The rearrangement links TRBV5-6 to TRBJ1-2; 9 positions agree with TRBD1. This CDR3 spans 14 amino acids. Germline V CDR1 and CDR2: SGHDT, YYEEEE. Trimming at V came to 5 bases and at J to 5 bases, leaving 7 bases not matched to a gene. The chain's CDR3 is CASRGAGTGYGYTF. The DNA for the CDR3 is TGTGCCAGCAGGGGAGCCGGGACAGGGTATGGCTACACCTTC.

The rearrangement joins TRBV29-1 to TRBJ2-7; D assignment may be TRBD1 or TRBD2 (5 bases each). CDR1 and CDR2 from the germline V gene are SQVTM and ANQGSEA. V lost 5 bases, J lost 1 base, and 18 bases lay in between. CDR3 length equals 15 residues. The DNA for the CDR3 is TGCAGCGTTATCCGGCATGGGGACGGTTCCTACGAGCAGTACTTC. Protein product: CSVIRHGDGSYEQYF.

This chain uses TRBV4-1 with TRBJ1-4; D is perhaps TRBD1 (5 bases). The CDR3 extends over 14 amino acids. Germline V gives CDR1 MGHRA, CDR2 YSYEKL. Trimming shortened V by 0 bases and J by 10 bases, and 12 bases separated the two germline ends. This chain's CDR3 is CASSQEAGASKLFF. CDR3 nucleotides: TGCGCCAGCAGCCAAGAAGCCGGGGCATCAAAACTGTTTTTT.

The gene calls are TRBV18 and TRBJ2-7, with TRBD1 matching 11 bases. The junction had 8 bases not matched to a gene; V was cut back by 3 bases and J by 7 bases. CDR1 is KGHSH and CDR2 is LQKENI in the germline V gene. This CDR3 spans 15 amino acids. The CDR3 loop is CASSPAGQGGSEQYF. The CDR3 coding sequence is TGTGCCAGCTCACCGGCGGGACAGGGGGGGAGTGAGCAGTACTTC.

V usage is TRBV9 and J usage is TRBJ1-2; D is unclear. This CDR3 region has 12 residues. Trimming pared 3 bases from V and 7 bases from J, leaving 10 bases between. Germline V CDR1 and CDR2: SGDLS, YYNGEE. The CDR3 DNA reads TGTGCCAGCAGCGCGAATGTTCCTGGCTACACCTTC. The encoded protein is CASSANVPGYTF.

The rearrangement joins TRBV2 to TRBJ2-3; no definite D call. The germline gives CDR1 SNHLY, CDR2 FYNNEI. CDR3 length: 12 amino acids. V lost 4 bases, J lost 1 base, and 3 bases lay in between. The CDR3 protein is CASSGGTDTQYF. The CDR3 DNA is TGTGCCAGCAGTGGTGGCACAGATACGCAGTATTTT.

J is TRBJ1-1 and V is TRBV7-2, with D uncertain. Deletions cut 5 bases from V and 8 bases from J, with 15 bases between. This CDR3 contains 13 residues. Germline V CDR1 and CDR2: SGHTA, FQGNSA. In DNA form, the CDR3 reads TGTGCCAGCAGCCCTCAATTTAGTCGAGAAGCTTTCTTT. Translating it yields CASSPQFSREAFF.

The chain recombines TRBV6-1 with TRBJ1-2, with 8 nucleotides matching TRBD1. Germline lookup yields CDR1 MNHNS and CDR2 SASEGT. This CDR3 spans 13 amino acids. Unmatched junction bases numbered 5, after V lost 6 bases and J lost 5 bases. CDR3 loop: CASSADRVYGYTF. CDR3 bases: TGTGCCAGCAGCGCGGACAGGGTTTATGGCTACACCTTC.

J is TRBJ1-4 and V is TRBV18; D is unclear. This CDR3 has 13 residues. Germline V gene lookup returns CDR1 KGHSH and CDR2 LQKENI. Trimming pared 3 bases from V and 8 bases from J, leaving 10 bases between. CDR3 nucleotide sequence: TGTGCCAGCTCACCCTCCGCGCAGGAAAAACTGTTTTTT. Translating it yields CASSPSAQEKLFF. The whole variable domain, filled in from reference TRBV18 and TRBJ1-4, reads NAGVMQNPRHLVRRRGQEARLRCSPMKGHSHVYWYRQLPEEGLKFMVYLQKENIIDESGMPKERFSAEFPKEGPSILRIQQVVRGDSAAYFCASSPSAQEKLFFGSGTQLSVL.

The CDR3 here is CAWISNSRGGEKLFF. CDR3 nucleotide sequence: TGTGCCTGGATTTCTAACTCCAGGGGGGGTGAAAAACTGTTTTTT. The rearrangement links TRBV30 to TRBJ1-4; 7 positions match TRBD1. Per germline, CDR1 GTSNPN and CDR2 SVGIG (reference sequence). Trimming removed 4 bases from V and 7 bases from J; junction bases left unmatched: 12. This CDR3 is 15 amino acids long.